Included here is one T cell receptor (beta chain) sequence, with context. This specimen belongs to a study of cytomegalovirus exposure and HLA in healthy donors. PCR involved 60 Vbeta and 13 Jbeta primers. Authors' analysis steps: Roughly 12 million shared chains were among approximately 80 million unique TCR beta chains counted in a later analysis. Clones were sequenced by immunoSEQ multiplex PCR, and TCRdb holds only the in-frame ones, with some missing. Clone size and the V and J calls come from that table; the DNA yielded D and trimming. Of about 220,000 clones listed, 76% are singletons. V was pared by 5 bases and J by 6 bases, with 0 bases of the junction left unmatched. This CDR3 region has 11 residues. Germline CDR1 is GTSNPN and CDR2 is SVGIG (reference sequence).

The chain combines TRBV30 with TRBJ1-2; 10 nucleotides agree with TRBD1. The material sequenced was PBMCs. The receptor's source is a man aged 18 to 29 in good health and CMV-seronegative. CDR3 DNA sequence: TGTGCCTGGGGACAGGGGGATGGCTACACCTTC. The encoded protein is CAWGQGDGYTF.